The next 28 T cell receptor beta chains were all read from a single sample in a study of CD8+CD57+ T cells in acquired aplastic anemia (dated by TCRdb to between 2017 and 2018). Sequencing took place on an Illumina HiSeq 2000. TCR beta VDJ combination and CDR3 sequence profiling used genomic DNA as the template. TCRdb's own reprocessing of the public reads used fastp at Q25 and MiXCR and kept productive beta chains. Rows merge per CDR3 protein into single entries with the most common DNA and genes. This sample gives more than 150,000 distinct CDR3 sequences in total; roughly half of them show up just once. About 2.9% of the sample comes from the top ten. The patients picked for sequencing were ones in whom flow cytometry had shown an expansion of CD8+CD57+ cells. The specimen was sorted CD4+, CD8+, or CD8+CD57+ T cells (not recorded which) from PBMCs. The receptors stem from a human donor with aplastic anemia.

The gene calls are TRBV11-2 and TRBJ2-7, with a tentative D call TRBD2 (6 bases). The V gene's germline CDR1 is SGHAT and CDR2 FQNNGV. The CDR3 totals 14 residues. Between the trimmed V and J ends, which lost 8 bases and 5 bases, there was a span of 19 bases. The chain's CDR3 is CASGRDRRRDEQYF. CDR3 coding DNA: TGTGCCAGCGGACGGGACCGCCGGAGGGACGAGCAGTACTTC. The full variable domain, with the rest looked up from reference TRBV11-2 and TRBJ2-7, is EAGVAQSPRYKIIEKRQSVAFWCNPISGHATLYWYQQILGQGPKLLIQFQNNGVVDDSQLPKDRFSAERLKGVDSTLKIQPAKLEDSAVYLCASGRDRRRDEQYFGPGTRLTVT.

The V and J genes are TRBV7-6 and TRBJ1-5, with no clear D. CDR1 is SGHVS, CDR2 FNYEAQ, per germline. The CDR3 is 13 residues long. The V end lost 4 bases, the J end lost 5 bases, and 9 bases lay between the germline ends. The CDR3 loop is CASSSDRDQPQHF. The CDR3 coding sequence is TGTGCCAGCAGCTCAGATCGAGATCAGCCCCAGCATTTT. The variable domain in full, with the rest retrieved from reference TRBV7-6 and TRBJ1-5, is GAGVSQSPRYKVTKRGQDVALRCDPISGHVSLYWYRQALGQGPEFLTYFNYEAQQDKSGLPNDRFSAERPEGSISTLTIQRTEQRDSAMYRCASSSDRDQPQHFGDGTRLSIL.

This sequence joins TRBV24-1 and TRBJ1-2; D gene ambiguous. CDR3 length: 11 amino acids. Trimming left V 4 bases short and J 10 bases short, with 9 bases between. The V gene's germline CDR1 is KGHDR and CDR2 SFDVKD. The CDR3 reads CATSEVGLYTF. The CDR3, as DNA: TGTGCCACCAGTGAAGTAGGCCTCTACACCTTC.

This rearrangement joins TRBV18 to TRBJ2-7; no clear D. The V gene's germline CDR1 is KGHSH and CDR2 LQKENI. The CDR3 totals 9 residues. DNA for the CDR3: TGTGCCAGCTCACCAAACATAGACGTC. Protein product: CASSPNIDV.

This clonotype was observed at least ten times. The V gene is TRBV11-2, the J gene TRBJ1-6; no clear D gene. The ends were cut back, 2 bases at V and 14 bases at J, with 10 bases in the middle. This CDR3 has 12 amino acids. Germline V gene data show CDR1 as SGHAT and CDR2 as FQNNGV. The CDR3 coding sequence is TGTGCCAGCAGCTTATGGGATGGGGCCCTCCACTTT. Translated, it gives CASSLWDGALHF.

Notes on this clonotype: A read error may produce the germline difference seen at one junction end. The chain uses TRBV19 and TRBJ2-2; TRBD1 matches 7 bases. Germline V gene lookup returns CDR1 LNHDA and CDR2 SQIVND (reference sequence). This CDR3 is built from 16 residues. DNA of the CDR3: TGTGCCAGTAGTAAGGATGACAGGGCGCGTCTCGGGGAGCGGTTTTTT. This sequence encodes CASSKDDRARLGERFF.

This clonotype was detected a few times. The CDR3 nucleotides read TGTGCCAGTAGCGCCCGGGGGGGGGTCGGTTCACCCCTCCACTTT. This sequence encodes CASSARGGVGSPLHF. The rearrangement uses TRBV19 and TRBJ1-6, with a tentative D call TRBD1 (5 bases). The CDR3 runs to 15 residues. CDR1 is LNHDA and CDR2 is SQIVND in the germline V gene (reference sequence). V was clipped by 6 bases and J by 9 bases, with 18 bases between them. The full variable domain, with the rest looked up from reference TRBV19 and TRBJ1-6, is DGGITQSPKYLFRKEGQNVTLSCEQNLNHDAMYWYRQDPGQGLRLIYYSQIVNDFQKGDIAEGYSVSREKKESFPLTVTSAQKNPTAFYLCASSARGGVGSPLHFGNGTRLTVT.

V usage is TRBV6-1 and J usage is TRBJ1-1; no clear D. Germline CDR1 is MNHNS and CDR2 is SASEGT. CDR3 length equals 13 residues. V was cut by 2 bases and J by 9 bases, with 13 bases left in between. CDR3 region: CASSELGAIKAFF. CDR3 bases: TGTGCCAGCAGTGAACTGGGCGCGATAAAAGCTTTCTTT.

The DNA of the CDR3 is TGTGCCACCAGCAGAGGGGGGGAAGCTAATGAAAAACTGTTTTTT. Translation: CATSRGGEANEKLFF. This chain connects TRBV15 to TRBJ1-4; D might be TRBD1 (5 bases). CDR3 size: 15 residues. The germline gives CDR1 LNHNV, CDR2 YYDKDF (reference sequence). The ends were cut back, 1 base at V and 3 bases at J, with 9 bases in the middle.

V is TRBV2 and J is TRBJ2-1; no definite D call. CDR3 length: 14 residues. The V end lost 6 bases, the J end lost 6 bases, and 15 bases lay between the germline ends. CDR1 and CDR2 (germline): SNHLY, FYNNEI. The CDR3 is CASRKVENTNEQFF. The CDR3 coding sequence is TGTGCCAGCAGGAAGGTAGAAAACACCAATGAGCAGTTCTTC. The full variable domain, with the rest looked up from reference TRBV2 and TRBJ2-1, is EPEVTQTPSHQVTQMGQEVILRCVPISNHLYFYWYRQILGQKVEFLVSFYNNEISEKSEIFDDQFSVERPDGSNFTLKIRSTKLEDSAMYFCASRKVENTNEQFFGPGTRLTVL.

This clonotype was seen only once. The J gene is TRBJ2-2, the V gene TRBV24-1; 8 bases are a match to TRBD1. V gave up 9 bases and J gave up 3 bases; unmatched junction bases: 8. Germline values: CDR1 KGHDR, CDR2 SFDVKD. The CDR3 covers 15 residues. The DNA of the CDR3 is TGTGCCACCTCCCTGGGGACAGGATACACCGGGGAGCTGTTTTTT. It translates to CATSLGTGYTGELFF.

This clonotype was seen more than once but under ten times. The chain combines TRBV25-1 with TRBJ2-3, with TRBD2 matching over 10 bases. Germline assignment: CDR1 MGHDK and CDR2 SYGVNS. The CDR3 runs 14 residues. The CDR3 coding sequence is TGTGCTAGGCGGACTAGCGGAACCACAGATACGCAGTATTTT. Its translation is CARRTSGTTDTQYF.

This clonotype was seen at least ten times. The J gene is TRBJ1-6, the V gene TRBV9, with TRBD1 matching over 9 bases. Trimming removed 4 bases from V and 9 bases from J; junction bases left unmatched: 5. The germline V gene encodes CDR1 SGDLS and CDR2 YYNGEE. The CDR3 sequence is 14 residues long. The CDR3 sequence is CASSTRDRVSPLHF. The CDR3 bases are TGTGCCAGCAGCACCCGGGACAGGGTTTCACCCCTCCACTTT.

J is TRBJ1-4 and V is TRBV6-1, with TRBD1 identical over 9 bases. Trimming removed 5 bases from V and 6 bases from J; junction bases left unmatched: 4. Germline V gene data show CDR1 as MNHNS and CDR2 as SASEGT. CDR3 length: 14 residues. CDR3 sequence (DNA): TGTGCCAGCAGTAGACAGGGGGGGGATGAAAAACTGTTTTTT. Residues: CASSRQGGDEKLFF.

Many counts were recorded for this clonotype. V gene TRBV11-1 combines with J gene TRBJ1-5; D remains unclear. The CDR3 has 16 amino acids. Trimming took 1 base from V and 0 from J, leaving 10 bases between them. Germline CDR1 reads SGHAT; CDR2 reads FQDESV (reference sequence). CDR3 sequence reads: CASSLGVALSNQPQHF. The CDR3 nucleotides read TGTGCCAGCAGCTTAGGGGTCGCACTTAGCAATCAGCCCCAGCATTTT. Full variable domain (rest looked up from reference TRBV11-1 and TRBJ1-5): EAEVAQSPRYKITEKSQAVAFWCDPISGHATLYWYRQILGQGPELLVQFQDESVVDDSQLPKDRFSAERLKGVDSTLKIQPAELGDSAMYLCASSLGVALSNQPQHFGDGTRLSIL.

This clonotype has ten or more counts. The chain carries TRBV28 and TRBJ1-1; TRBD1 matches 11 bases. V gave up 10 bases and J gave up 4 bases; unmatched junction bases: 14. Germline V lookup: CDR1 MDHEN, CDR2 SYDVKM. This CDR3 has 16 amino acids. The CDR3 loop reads CATGLGQGARGTEAFF. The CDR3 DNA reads TGTGCCACCGGATTAGGACAGGGGGCGCGAGGCACTGAAGCTTTCTTT.

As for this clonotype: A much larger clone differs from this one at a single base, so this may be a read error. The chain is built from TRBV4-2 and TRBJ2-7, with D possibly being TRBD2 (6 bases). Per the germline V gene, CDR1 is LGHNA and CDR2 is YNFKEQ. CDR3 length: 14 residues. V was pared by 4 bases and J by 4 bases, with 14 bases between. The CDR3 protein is CASSPRGDSYEQYV. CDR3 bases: TGTGCCAGCAGCCCCCGTGGGGACTCATACGAGCAGTACGTC.

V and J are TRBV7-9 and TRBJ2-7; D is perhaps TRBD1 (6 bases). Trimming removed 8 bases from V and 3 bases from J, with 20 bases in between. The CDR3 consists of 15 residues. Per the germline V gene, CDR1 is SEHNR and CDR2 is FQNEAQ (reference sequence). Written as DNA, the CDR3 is TGTGCCAGCGGAATAAAAACGGGACATCACTACGAGCAGTACTTC. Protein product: CASGIKTGHHYEQYF.

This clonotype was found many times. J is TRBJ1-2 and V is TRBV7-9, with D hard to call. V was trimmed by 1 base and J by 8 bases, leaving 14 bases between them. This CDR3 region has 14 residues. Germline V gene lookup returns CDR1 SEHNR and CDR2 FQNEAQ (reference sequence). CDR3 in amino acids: CASSLEAEGYGYTF. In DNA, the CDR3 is TGTGCCAGCAGCTTAGAGGCCGAGGGATACGGCTACACCTTC.

CDR3 loop: CASSYRETSYEQYF. The CDR3 DNA reads TGTGCCAGTAGTTACAGGGAAACCTCCTACGAGCAGTACTTC. V gene TRBV19 combines with J gene TRBJ2-7; possible D gene TRBD1, 6 bases. Germline V gives CDR1 LNHDA, CDR2 SQIVND (reference sequence). V shed 5 bases and J shed 0 bases, with 11 bases lying between them. This CDR3 is built from 14 residues.

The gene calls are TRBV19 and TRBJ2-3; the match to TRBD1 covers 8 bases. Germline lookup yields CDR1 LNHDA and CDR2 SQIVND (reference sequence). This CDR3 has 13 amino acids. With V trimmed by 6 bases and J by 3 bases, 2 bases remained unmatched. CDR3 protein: CASRQGETDTQYF. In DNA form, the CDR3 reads TGTGCCAGTAGACAGGGGGAGACAGATACGCAGTATTTT.

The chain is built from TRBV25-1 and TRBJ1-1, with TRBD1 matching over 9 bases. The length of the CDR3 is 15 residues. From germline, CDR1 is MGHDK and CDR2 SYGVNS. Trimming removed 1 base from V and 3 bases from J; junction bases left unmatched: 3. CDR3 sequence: CASSELGQGYTEAFF. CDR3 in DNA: TGTGCCAGCAGTGAATTGGGACAGGGATACACTGAAGCTTTCTTT.

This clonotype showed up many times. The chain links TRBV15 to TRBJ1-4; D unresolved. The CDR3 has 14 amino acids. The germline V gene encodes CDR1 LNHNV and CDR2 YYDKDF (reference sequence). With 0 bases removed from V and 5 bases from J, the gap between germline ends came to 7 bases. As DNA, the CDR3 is TGTGCCACCAGCAGAGATCCACGGAATGAAAAACTGTTTTTT. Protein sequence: CATSRDPRNEKLFF.

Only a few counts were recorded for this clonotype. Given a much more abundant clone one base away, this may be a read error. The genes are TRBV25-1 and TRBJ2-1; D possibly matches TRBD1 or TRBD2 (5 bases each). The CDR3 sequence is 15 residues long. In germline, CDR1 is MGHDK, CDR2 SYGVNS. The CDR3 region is CASSRDESSYDEQFF. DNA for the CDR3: TGTGCCAGCAGTAGGGACGAAAGCTCCTACGATGAGCAGTTCTTC.

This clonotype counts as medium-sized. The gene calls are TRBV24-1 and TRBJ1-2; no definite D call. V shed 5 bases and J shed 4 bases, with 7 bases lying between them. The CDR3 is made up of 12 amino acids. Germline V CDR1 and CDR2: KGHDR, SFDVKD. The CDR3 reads CATSAYGYGYTF. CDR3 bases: TGTGCCACCAGTGCGTACGGCTATGGCTACACCTTC.

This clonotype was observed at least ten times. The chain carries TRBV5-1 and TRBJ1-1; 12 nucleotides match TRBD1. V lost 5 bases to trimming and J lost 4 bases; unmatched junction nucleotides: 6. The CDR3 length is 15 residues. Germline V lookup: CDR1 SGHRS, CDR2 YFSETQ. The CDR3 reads CASRYGTGGLTEAFF. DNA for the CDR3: TGCGCCAGCAGATATGGGACAGGGGGCCTCACTGAAGCTTTCTTT. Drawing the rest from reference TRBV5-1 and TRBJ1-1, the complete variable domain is KAGVTQTPRYLIKTRGQQVTLSCSPISGHRSVSWYQQTPGQGLQFLFEYFSETQRNKGNFPGRFSGRQFSNSRSEMNVSTLELGDSALYLCASRYGTGGLTEAFFGQGTRLTVV.

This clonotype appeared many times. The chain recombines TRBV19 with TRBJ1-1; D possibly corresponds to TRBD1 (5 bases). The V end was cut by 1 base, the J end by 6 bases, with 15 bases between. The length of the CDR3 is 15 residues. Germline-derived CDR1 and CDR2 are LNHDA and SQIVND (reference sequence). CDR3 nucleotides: TGTGCCAGTAGTATAGCCCACATGAGGGACGCTGAAGCTTTCTTT. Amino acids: CASSIAHMRDAEAFF.

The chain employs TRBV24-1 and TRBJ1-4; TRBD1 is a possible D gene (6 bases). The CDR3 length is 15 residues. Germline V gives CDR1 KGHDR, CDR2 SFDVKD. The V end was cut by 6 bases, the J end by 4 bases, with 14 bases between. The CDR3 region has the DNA TGTGCCACCAGTTCGACAGGCAGATGTAATGAAAAACTGTTTTTT. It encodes CATSSTGRCNEKLFF.